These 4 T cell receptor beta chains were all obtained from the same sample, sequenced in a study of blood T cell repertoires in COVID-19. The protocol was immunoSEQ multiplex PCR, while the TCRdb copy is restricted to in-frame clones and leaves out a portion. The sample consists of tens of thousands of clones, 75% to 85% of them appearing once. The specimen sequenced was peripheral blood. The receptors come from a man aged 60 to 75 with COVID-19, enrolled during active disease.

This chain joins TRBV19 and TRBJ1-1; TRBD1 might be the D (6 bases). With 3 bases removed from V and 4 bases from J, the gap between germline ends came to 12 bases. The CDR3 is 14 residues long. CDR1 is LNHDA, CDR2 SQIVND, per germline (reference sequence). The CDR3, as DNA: TGTGCCAGTAGTATCGGACAGAGGGGCACTGAAGCTTTCTTT. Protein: CASSIGQRGTEAFF.

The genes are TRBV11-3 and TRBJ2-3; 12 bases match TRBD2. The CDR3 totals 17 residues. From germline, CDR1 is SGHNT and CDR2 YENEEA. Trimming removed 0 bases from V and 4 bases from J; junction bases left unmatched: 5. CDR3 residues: CASSLDLTSGSSDTQYF. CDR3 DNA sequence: TGTGCCAGCAGCTTAGATCTGACTAGCGGGAGTTCAGATACGCAGTATTTT.

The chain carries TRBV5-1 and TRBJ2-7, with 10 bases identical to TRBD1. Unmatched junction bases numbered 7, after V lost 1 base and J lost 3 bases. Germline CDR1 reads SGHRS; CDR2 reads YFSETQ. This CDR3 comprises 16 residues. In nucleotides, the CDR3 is TGCGCCAGCAGCTTGACATCCTGGGACAGGGGCTACGAGCAGTACTTC. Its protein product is CASSLTSWDRGYEQYF.

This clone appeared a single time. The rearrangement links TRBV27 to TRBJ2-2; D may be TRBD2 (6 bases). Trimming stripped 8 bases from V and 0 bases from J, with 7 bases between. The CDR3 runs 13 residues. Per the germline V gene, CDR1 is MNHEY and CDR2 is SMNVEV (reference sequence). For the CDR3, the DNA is TGTGCCAGCGGGGGGACGAACACCGGGGAGCTGTTTTTT. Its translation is CASGGTNTGELFF.